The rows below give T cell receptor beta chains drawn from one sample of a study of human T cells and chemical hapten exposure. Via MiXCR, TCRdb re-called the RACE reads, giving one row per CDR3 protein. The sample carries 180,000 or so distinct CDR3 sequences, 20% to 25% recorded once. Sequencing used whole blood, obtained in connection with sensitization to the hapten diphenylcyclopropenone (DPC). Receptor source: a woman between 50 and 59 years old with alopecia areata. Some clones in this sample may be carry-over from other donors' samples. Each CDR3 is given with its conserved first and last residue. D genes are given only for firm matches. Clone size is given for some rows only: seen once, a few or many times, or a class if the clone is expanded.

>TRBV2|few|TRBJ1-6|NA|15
CASSPPGQRYSPLHF
TGTGCCAGCAGCCCTCCTGGTCAGCGGTATTCACCCCTCCACTTT
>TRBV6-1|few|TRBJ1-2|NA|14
CASSESQGGYGYTF
TGTGCCAGCAGTGAGTCGCAGGGCGGCTATGGCTACACCTTC
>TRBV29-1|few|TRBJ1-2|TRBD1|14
CSVEGDRGSVGYTF
TGCAGCGTTGAGGGGGACAGGGGGTCGGTCGGCTACACCTTC
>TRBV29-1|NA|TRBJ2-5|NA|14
CSSRAGAVGETQYF
TGCAGCTCACGGGCGGGGGCGGTCGGAGAGACCCAGTACTTC
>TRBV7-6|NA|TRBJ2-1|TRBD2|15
CASSQLAGSYNEQFF
TGTGCCAGCAGCCAACTAGCGGGATCCTACAATGAGCAGTTCTTC
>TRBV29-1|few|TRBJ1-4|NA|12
CSVFGGGEKLFF
TGCAGCGTTTTCGGGGGCGGCGAAAAACTGTTTTTT
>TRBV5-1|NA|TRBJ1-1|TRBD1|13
CASSDRVDTEAFF
TGCGCCAGCAGTGACAGGGTCGACACTGAAGCTTTCTTT
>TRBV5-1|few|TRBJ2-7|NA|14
CASSTGPQGNEQYF
TGCGCCAGCAGCACGGGACCCCAGGGAAACGAGCAGTACTTC
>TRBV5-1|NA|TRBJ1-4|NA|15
CASSLNSATNEKLFF
TGCGCCAGCAGCTTAAATAGTGCAACTAATGAAAAACTGTTTTTT
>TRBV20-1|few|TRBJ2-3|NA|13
CSASWDRTDTQYF
TGCAGTGCTAGTTGGGACCGCACAGATACGCAGTATTTT
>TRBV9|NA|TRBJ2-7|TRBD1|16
CASSVEGQGVGKEQYF
TGTGCCAGCAGCGTAGAAGGACAGGGGGTAGGAAAGGAGCAGTACTTC
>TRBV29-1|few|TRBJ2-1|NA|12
CSVTPVRVAQFF
TGCAGCGTTACCCCAGTTCGGGTTGCGCAGTTCTTC
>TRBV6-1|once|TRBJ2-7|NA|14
CASSDTGITYEQYF
TGTGCCAGCAGCGACACAGGGATCACCTACGAGCAGTACTTC
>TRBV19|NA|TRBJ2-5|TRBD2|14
CAGDKREGRETQYF
TGTGCCGGGGACAAGCGGGAGGGCCGGGAGACCCAGTACTTC
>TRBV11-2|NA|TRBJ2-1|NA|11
CASSFSQMQFF
TGTGCCAGCAGCTTCTCGCAGATGCAGTTCTTC
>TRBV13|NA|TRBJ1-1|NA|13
CASSFKENTEAFF
TGTGCCAGCAGCTTCAAGGAGAACACTGAAGCTTTCTTT
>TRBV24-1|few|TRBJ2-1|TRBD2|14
CATSGTSGDNEQFF
TGTGCCACCTCCGGAACTAGCGGAGACAATGAGCAGTTCTTC
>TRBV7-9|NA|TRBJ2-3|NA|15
CASPRGEGGTDTQYF
TGTGCCAGCCCCCGCGGAGAAGGGGGCACAGATACGCAGTATTTT